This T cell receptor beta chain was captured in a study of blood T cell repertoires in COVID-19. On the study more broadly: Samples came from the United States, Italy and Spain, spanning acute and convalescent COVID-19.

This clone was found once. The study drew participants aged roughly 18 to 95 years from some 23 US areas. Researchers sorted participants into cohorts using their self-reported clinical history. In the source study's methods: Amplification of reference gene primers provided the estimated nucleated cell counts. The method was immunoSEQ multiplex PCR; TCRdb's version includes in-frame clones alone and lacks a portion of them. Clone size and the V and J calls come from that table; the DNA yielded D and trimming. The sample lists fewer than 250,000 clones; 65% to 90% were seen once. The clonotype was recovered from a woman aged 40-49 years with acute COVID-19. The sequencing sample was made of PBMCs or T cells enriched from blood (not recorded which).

CDR3 residues: CASSLTGGSETQYF. The CDR3, as DNA: TGTGCCAGCAGCTTGACAGGGGGCAGCGAGACCCAGTACTTC. V usage is TRBV7-2 and J usage is TRBJ2-5; 10 bases align to TRBD1. The V segment lost 3 bases and the J segment 5 bases; nucleotides outside the gene matches: 3. The germline CDR1 and CDR2 sequences are SGHTA and FQGNSA. There are 14 residues in the CDR3.